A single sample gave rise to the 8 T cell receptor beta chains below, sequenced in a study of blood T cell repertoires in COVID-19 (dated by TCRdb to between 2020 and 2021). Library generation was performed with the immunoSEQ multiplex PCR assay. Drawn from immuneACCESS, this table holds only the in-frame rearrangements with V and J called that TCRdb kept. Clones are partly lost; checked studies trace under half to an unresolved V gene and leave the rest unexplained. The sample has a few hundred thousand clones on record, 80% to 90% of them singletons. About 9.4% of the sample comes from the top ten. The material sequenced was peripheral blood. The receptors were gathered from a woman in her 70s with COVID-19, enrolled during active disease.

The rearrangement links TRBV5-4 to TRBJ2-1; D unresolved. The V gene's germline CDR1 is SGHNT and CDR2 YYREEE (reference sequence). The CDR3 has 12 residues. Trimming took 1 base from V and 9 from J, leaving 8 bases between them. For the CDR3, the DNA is TGTGCCAGCAGCTTGTTCCCTTCTGAGCAGTTCTTC. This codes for CASSLFPSEQFF.

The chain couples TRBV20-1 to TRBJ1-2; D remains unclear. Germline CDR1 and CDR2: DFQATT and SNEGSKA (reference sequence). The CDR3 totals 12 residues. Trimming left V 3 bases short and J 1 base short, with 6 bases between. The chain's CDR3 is CSASTRNYGYTF. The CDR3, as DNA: TGCAGTGCTAGTACACGTAACTATGGCTACACCTTC.

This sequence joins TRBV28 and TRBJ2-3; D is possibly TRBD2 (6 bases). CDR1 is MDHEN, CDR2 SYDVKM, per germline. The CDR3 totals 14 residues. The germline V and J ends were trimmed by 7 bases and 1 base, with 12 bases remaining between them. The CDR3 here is CASKTGGRTDTQYF. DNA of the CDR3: TGTGCCAGCAAAACCGGGGGTCGCACAGATACGCAGTATTTT.

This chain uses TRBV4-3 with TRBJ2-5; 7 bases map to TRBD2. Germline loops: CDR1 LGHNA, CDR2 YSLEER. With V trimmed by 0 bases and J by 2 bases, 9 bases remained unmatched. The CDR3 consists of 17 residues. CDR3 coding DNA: TGCGCCAGCAGCCAAGACCAGCTAGCGGTAATACAAGAGACCCAGTACTTC. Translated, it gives CASSQDQLAVIQETQYF.

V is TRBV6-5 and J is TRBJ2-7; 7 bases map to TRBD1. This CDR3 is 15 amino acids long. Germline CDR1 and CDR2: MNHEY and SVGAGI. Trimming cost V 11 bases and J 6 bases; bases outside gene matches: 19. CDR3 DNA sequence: TGTGCCGCTGGGCGCCGGGACAGACCGACCGGCGAGCAGTACTTC. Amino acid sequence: CAAGRRDRPTGEQYF.

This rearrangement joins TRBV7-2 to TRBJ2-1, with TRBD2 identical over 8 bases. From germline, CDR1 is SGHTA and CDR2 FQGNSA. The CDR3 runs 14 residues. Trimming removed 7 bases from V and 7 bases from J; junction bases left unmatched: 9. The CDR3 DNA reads TGTGCCAGCACCACAGGGACGGGGGGGAATGAGCAGTTCTTC. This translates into CASTTGTGGNEQFF.

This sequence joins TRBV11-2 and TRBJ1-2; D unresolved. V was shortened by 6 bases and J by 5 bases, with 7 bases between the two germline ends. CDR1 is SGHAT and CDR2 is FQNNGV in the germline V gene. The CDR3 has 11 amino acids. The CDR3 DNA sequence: TGTGCCAGCAGAGCCTGGTATGGCTACACCTTC. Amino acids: CASRAWYGYTF.

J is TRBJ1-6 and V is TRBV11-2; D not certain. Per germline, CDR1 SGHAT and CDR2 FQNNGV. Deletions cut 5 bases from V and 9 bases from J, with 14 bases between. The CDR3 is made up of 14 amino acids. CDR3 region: CASSPRREGSPLHF. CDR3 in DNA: TGTGCCAGCAGCCCTAGGAGGGAGGGTTCACCCCTCCACTTT. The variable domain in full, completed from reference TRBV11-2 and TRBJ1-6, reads EAGVAQSPRYKIIEKRQSVAFWCNPISGHATLYWYQQILGQGPKLLIQFQNNGVVDDSQLPKDRFSAERLKGVDSTLKIQPAKLEDSAVYLCASSPRREGSPLHFGNGTRLTVT.